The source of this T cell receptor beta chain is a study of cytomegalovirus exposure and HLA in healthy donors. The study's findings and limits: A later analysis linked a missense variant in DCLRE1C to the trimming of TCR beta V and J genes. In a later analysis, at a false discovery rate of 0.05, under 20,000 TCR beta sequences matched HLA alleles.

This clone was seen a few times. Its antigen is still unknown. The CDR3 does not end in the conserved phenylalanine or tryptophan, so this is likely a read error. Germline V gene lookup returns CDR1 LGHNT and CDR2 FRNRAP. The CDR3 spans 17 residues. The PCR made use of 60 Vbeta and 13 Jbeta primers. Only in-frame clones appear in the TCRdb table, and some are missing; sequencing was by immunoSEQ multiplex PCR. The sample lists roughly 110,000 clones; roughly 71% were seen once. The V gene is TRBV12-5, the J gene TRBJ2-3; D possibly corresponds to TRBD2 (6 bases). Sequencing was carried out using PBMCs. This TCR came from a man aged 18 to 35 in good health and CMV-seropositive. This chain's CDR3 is CASALGEQWGVTDTQYY. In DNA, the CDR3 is TGTGCTAGTGCTTTGGGAGAGCAGTGGGGGGTCACAGATACGCAGTATTAT.